This T cell receptor (beta chain) was retrieved from a study of blood T cell repertoires in COVID-19. Study-level background: Acute-phase and convalescent COVID-19 samples originated in the United States, Italy and Spain.

In the study's own analysis: How many nucleated cells were present was estimated from reference gene primer amplification. Generated by immunoSEQ multiplex PCR, the TCRdb table keeps only in-frame clones and is missing some. That table supplies the V and J calls and clone size; D and trimming were determined from the DNA. The repertoire consists of about 170,000 clones, with roughly 86% occurring once and the leading ten covering roughly 3%. The TCR originated in a man in his 70s with acute or convalescent COVID-19. The specimen was peripheral blood.

Here the CDR3 DNA reads TGCGCCAGCAGCTCGGCACCTCCGGGACAGGGGGCGACAGATACGCAGTATTTT. This sequence encodes CASSSAPPGQGATDTQYF. This chain joins TRBV5-1 and TRBJ2-3, with 12 bases fitting TRBD1. This CDR3 has 18 residues. The V segment lost 3 bases and the J segment 3 bases; nucleotides outside the gene matches: 11. Germline V gene data show CDR1 as SGHRS and CDR2 as YFSETQ.